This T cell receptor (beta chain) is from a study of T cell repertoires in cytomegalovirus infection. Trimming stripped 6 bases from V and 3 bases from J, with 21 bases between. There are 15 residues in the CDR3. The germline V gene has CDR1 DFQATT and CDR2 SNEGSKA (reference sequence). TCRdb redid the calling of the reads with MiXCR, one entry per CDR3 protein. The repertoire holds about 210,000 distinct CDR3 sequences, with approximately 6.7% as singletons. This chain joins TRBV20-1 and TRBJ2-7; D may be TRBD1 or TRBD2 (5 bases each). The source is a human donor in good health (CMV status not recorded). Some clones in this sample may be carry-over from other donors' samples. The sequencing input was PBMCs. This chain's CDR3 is CSAPRGQGSRYEQYF. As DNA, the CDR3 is TGCAGTGCCCCAAGAGGGCAGGGCAGCCGCTACGAGCAGTACTTC.